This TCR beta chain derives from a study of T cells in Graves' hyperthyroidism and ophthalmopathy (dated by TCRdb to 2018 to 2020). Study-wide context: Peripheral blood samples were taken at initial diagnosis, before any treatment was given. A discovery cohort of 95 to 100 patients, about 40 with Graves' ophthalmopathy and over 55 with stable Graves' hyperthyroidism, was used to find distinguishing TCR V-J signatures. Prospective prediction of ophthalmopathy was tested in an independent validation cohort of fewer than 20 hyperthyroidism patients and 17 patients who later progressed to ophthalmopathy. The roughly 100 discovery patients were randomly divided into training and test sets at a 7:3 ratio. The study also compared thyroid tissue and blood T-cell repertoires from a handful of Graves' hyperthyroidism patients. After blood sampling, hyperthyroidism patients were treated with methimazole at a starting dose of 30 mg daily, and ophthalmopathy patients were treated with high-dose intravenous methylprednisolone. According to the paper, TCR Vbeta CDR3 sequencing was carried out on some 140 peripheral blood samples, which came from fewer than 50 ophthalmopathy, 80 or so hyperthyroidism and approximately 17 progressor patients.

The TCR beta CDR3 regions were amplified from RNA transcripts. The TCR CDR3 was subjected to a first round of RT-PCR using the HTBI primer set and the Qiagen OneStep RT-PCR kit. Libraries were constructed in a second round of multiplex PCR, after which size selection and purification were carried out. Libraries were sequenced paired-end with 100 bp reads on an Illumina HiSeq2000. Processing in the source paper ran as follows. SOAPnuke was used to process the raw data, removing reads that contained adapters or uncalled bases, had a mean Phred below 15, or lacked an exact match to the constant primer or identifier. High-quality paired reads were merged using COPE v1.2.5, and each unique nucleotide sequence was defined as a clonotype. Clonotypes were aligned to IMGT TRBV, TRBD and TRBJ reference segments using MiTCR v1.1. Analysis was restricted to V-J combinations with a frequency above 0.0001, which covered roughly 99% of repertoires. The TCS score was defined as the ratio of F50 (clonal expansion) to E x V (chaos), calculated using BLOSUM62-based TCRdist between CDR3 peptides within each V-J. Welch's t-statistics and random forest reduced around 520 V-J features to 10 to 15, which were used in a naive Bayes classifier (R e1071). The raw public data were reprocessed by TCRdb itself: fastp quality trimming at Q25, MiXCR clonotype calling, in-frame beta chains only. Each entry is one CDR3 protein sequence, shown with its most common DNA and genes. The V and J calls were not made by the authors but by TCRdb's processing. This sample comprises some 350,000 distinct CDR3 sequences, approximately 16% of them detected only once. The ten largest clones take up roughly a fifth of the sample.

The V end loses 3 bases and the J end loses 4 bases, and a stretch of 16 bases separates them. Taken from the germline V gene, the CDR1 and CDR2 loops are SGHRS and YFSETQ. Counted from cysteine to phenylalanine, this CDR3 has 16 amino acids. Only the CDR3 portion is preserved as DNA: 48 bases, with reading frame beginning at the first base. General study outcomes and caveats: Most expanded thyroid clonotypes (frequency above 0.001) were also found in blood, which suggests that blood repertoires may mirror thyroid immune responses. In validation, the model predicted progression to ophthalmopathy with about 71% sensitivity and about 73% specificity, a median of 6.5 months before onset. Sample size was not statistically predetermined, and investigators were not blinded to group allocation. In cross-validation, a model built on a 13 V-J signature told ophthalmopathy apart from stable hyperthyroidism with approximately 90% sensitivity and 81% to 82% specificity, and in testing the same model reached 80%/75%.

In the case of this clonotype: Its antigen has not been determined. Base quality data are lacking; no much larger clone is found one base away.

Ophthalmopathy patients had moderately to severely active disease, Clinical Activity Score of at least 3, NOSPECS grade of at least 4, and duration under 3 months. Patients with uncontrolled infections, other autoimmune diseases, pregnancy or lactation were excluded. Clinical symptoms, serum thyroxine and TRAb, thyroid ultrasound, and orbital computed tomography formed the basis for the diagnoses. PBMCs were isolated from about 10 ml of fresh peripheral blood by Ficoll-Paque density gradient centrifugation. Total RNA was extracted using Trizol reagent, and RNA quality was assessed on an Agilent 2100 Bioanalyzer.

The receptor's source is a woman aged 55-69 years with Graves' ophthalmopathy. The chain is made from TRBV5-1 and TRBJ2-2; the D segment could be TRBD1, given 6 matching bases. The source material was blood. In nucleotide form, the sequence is TGCGCCAGCAGCTCCATAGGGGGAGTGAGCACCGGGGAGCTGTTTTTT. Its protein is CASSSIGGVSTGELFF.